The sequence of this T cell receptor beta chain was determined in a study of OX40 agonist ivuxolimab in advanced cancers. Study details: Treatment of patients was with ivuxolimab, an agonistic anti-OX40 (CD134) antibody. All patients had ivuxolimab intravenously every 2 weeks at 0.01 to 10 mg/kg. Study-level results: Expanded clones were, on average, more numerous in CD8+ T cells than in CD4+.

The assay was immunoSEQ multiplex PCR, and TCRdb's table has in-frame clones only and misses some. The sample includes about 95,000 clones, over 75% of them seen just once. Germline CDR1 is MGHRA and CDR2 is YSYEKL. This CDR3 has 15 amino acids. Trimming stripped 1 base from V and 3 bases from J, with 10 bases between. Note on this clone: Its matching antigen is unknown.

The chain has TRBV4-1 and TRBJ1-3, with no clear D. This clonotype originated in an adult with an advanced solid tumor such as melanoma, head and neck, liver or kidney cancer. The specimen comprised CD4+ or CD8+ T cells sorted from blood, sampled in a trial of the OX40 agonist ivuxolimab. CDR3 in DNA: TGCGCCAGCAGCCAAGCCCTCCGGGATGGAAACACCATATATTTT. Its protein is CASSQALRDGNTIYF.